Listed below are T cell receptor beta chains from one sample, sequenced in a study of blood T cell repertoires in COVID-19. The assay was immunoSEQ multiplex PCR, and TCRdb's table has in-frame clones only and misses some. The sample has 130,000 or so clones, around 81% seen once. Material: peripheral blood. The receptors originated from a woman aged 60-75 years with active or convalescent COVID-19. Both conserved end residues are part of each CDR3. A D gene is named only where the DNA matches it firmly. Size tells how often a clone was seen (once, few, many) or the class of an expanded clone, and some rows leave it out.

>TRBV6-5|TRBD1|15|NA|TRBJ1-2
CASKDGTGGIYGYTF
TGTGCCAGCAAAGACGGGACAGGAGGGATCTATGGCTACACCTTC
>TRBV19|TRBD1|17|NA|TRBJ1-6
CASSITPGTGGSSPLHF
TGTGCCAGTAGTATCACTCCCGGGACAGGGGGAAGTTCACCCCTCCACTTT
>TRBV7-2|NA|15|NA|TRBJ1-2
CASSLAQTEAYGYTF
TGTGCCAGCAGCTTAGCCCAGACTGAGGCCTATGGCTACACCTTC
>TRBV27|TRBD2|18|NA|TRBJ2-7
CASRRGWAGVGRGYEQYF
TGTGCCAGCAGAAGGGGTTGGGCGGGAGTAGGTCGCGGTTACGAGCAGTACTTC
>TRBV19|TRBD1|17|NA|TRBJ2-6
CASRAGTGKSGANVLTF
TGTGCCAGTAGGGCCGGGACAGGGAAATCTGGGGCCAACGTCCTGACTTTC
>TRBV29-1|NA|14|few|TRBJ2-3
CSVEIFRGADTQYF
TGCAGCGTTGAAATCTTTAGGGGCGCAGATACGCAGTATTTT
>TRBV19|TRBD1|14|few|TRBJ2-2
CASTQTGGPGELFF
TGTGCCAGTACCCAGACAGGGGGCCCCGGGGAGCTGTTTTTT
>TRBV6-5|NA|14|once|TRBJ1-4
CAIFGGRGNEKLFF
TGTGCCATCTTCGGGGGACGGGGTAATGAAAAACTGTTTTTT
>TRBV29-1|NA|10|NA|TRBJ1-1
CSAGQIEAFF
TGCAGCGCCGGACAGATTGAAGCTTTCTTT
>TRBV5-6|TRBD1|13|NA|TRBJ1-2
CASSRDRVVGYTF
TGTGCCAGCAGCCGAGACAGGGTAGTTGGCTACACCTTC
>TRBV7-6|NA|13|NA|TRBJ1-1
CASSLEVSTEAFF
TGTGCCAGCAGCTTAGAAGTCAGCACTGAAGCTTTCTTT
>TRBV19|NA|12|few|TRBJ2-3
CASSRDSDTQYF
TGTGCCAGTAGTCGGGACTCGGATACGCAGTATTTT
>TRBV29-1|TRBD1|16|NA|TRBJ1-2
CSVDALTGGPLSGYTF
TGCAGCGTTGATGCGTTGACAGGGGGTCCGCTAAGTGGCTACACCTTC
>TRBV27|TRBD2|15|NA|TRBJ2-1
CASSFWLAENNEQFF
TGTGCCAGCAGTTTTTGGCTAGCGGAAAACAATGAGCAGTTCTTC
>TRBV5-1|NA|15|NA|TRBJ2-7
CASSLQQGPGLEQYF
TGCGCCAGCAGCTTGCAACAGGGCCCGGGTCTTGAGCAGTACTTC
>TRBV27|TRBD1|15|once|TRBJ2-7
CASSLLGQGAYEQYF
TGTGCCAGCAGTTTGTTGGGACAGGGTGCCTACGAGCAGTACTTC
>TRBV2|NA|12|NA|TRBJ1-6
CASSPTGSPLHF
TGTGCCAGCAGCCCTACGGGTTCACCCCTCCACTTT
>TRBV6-2/TRBV6-3|NA|13|NA|TRBJ1-1
CASSEGLPPEAFF
TGTGCCAGCAGTGAGGGACTCCCCCCTGAAGCTTTCTTT
>TRBV28|NA|13|few|TRBJ2-4
CASSKGGWDIQYF
TGTGCCAGCAGCAAAGGGGGATGGGACATTCAGTACTTC
>TRBV27|NA|14|NA|TRBJ2-7
CASRNREFPAEQYF
TGTGCCAGCAGGAACAGGGAATTTCCCGCCGAGCAGTACTTC
>TRBV6-5|TRBD1|15|NA|TRBJ1-6
CASSFKDREDSPLHF
TGTGCCAGCAGTTTTAAGGACAGGGAGGATTCACCCCTCCACTTT
>TRBV2|NA|14|NA|TRBJ1-1
CASSDLGARVEAFF
TGTGCCAGCAGTGATCTGGGGGCAAGGGTTGAAGCTTTCTTT
>TRBV24-1|TRBD1|13|NA|TRBJ1-2
CATSDLPGQEGSF
TGTGCCACCAGTGATTTGCCCGGACAGGAAGGATCCTTC
>TRBV30|NA|15|NA|TRBJ1-4
CAWSVGLAGDEKLFF
TGTGCCTGGAGTGTAGGCCTGGCAGGGGATGAAAAACTGTTTTTT
>TRBV6-1|TRBD1|14|NA|TRBJ2-7
CASSEGTGIHEQYF
TGTGCCAGCAGTGAGGGGACAGGGATCCACGAGCAGTACTTC
>TRBV5-8|NA|13|NA|TRBJ1-2
CASSVGRNYGYTF
TGTGCCAGCAGTGTGGGGCGTAACTATGGCTACACCTTC
>TRBV21-1|NA|17|NA|TRBJ2-3
CASSKPLTSGRTDTQYF
TGTGCCAGCAGCAAACCCCTTACTAGCGGGAGAACAGATACGCAGTATTTT
>TRBV4-1|TRBD1|15|NA|TRBJ1-2
CASSQGQGADYGYTF
TGCGCCAGCAGCCAAGGCCAGGGGGCCGACTATGGCTACACCTTC
>TRBV6-2/TRBV6-3|TRBD2|16|NA|TRBJ2-1
CASSYEAGGPNNEQFF
TGTGCCAGCAGTTACGAAGCGGGAGGGCCCAACAATGAGCAGTTCTTC
>TRBV7-9|NA|16|NA|TRBJ2-5
CASSLIPDSVWETQYF
TGTGCCAGCAGCTTAATCCCCGACAGTGTATGGGAGACCCAGTACTTC
>TRBV5-4|TRBD1|15|NA|TRBJ2-3
CASSYPGQGADTQYF
TGTGCCAGCAGCTACCCGGGACAGGGAGCAGATACGCAGTATTTT
>TRBV7-8|NA|15|few|TRBJ2-7
CASSLGAGSGYEQYF
TGTGCCAGCAGCTTAGGGGCGGGTTCGGGATACGAGCAGTACTTC
>TRBV14|NA|13|NA|TRBJ1-1
CASSSQVNTEAFF
TGTGCCAGCAGCTCGCAGGTGAACACTGAAGCTTTCTTT
>TRBV5-1|TRBD1|14|NA|TRBJ2-5
CASSHGTGWETQYF
TGCGCCAGCAGCCACGGGACAGGGTGGGAGACCCAGTACTTC
>TRBV16|NA|14|NA|TRBJ2-5
CASSLNNGQETQYF
TGTGCCAGCAGCCTCAATAACGGCCAAGAGACCCAGTACTTC
>TRBV28|NA|13|NA|TRBJ2-5
CARVPRYQETQYF
TGTGCCAGGGTCCCTAGGTACCAAGAGACCCAGTACTTC
>TRBV28|NA|16|NA|TRBJ1-3
CASSRGGKDSGNTIYF
TGTGCCAGCAGCAGAGGAGGGAAGGACTCTGGAAACACCATATATTTT
>TRBV7-2|TRBD2|14|NA|TRBJ2-1
CASSLGLAGGNRFF
TGTGCCAGCAGCTTAGGACTAGCGGGGGGAAATCGGTTCTTC
>TRBV19|NA|14|NA|TRBJ2-2
CASRWGVDTGELFF
TGTGCCAGTAGATGGGGGGTGGACACCGGGGAGCTGTTTTTT
>TRBV10-3|TRBD2|17|NA|TRBJ2-1
CAISYRRTSETYNEQFF
TGTGCCATCAGTTACAGACGGACTAGCGAGACCTACAATGAGCAGTTCTTC
>TRBV9|NA|14|NA|TRBJ2-5
CASSVGLAEETQYF
TGTGCCAGCAGCGTAGGGCTAGCCGAAGAGACCCAGTACTTC
>TRBV7-9|TRBD1|14|once|TRBJ1-5
CASSSGTGIQPQHF
TGTGCCAGCAGCTCCGGGACAGGGATTCAGCCCCAGCATTTT
>TRBV19|NA|13|NA|TRBJ1-1
CASSITGDTEAFF
TGTGCCAGTAGTATCACGGGGGACACTGAAGCTTTCTTT
>TRBV5-4|NA|15|NA|TRBJ2-1
CASSSDSYSYNEQFF
TGTGCCAGCAGCTCTGACTCCTACTCCTACAATGAGCAGTTCTTC
>TRBV6-5|NA|15|NA|TRBJ2-6
CASTGGASGANVLTF
TGTGCCAGCACTGGGGGGGCTTCTGGGGCCAACGTCCTGACTTTC
>TRBV2|TRBD1|14|NA|TRBJ1-2
CARGGLQGNYGYTF
TGTGCCAGGGGGGGTCTACAGGGGAACTATGGCTACACCTTC
>TRBV5-1|TRBD1|15|NA|TRBJ1-2
CASSLDQQGLAGYTF
TGCGCCAGCAGCTTGGATCAACAGGGGTTAGCTGGCTACACCTTC
>TRBV27|TRBD1|16|few|TRBJ1-6
CASSLGTGLYNSPLHF
TGTGCCAGCAGTCTAGGGACAGGACTCTATAATTCACCCCTCCACTTT
>TRBV4-1|TRBD1|16|NA|TRBJ1-2
CASSRPRTGGNYGYTF
TGCGCCAGCAGCCGCCCCAGGACAGGGGGCAACTATGGCTACACCTTC
>TRBV5-4|NA|14|NA|TRBJ1-1
CASSLDQGYTEAFF
TGTGCCAGCAGCCTTGACCAGGGTTACACTGAAGCTTTCTTT
>TRBV28|TRBD2|14|NA|TRBJ2-7
CASSLRSGGNEQYF
TGTGCCAGCAGTTTACGTAGCGGGGGCAACGAGCAGTACTTC
>TRBV19|TRBD2|17|few|TRBJ2-3
CASSIEGPGGASDTQYF
TGTGCCAGTAGTATAGAAGGTCCGGGGGGGGCGTCAGATACGCAGTATTTT
>TRBV12-1|NA|16|few|TRBJ1-5
CASSQGHSYSNQPQHF
TGTGCCAGCAGCCAGGGACACTCCTATAGCAATCAGCCCCAGCATTTT